This TCR beta chain originates from a study of spatial heterogeneity in lung cancer. Findings of the study overall: The estimate shows that only approximately 7% of tumor T cells were covered for alpha and around 14% for beta chains. For expanded intratumoral alpha and beta TCRs, counts tracked tumor mutation counts. The counts of expanded TCRs, ubiquitous and regional, tracked ubiquitous and regional nonsynonymous mutations, respectively.

This clonotype is judged medium-sized. Its antigen is not identified. Found in a library prepared for alpha chains, this beta chain is an off-target read, and its abundance has little meaning. TCRdb re-analysed the 5' RACE reads in MiXCR, keeping a single row per CDR3 protein. The sample consists of fewer than 7,000 distinct CDR3 sequences, roughly 8.2% of them appearing once. The time point is: sample taken at primary tumor resection. The clonotype comes from a female donor with early-stage non-small cell lung cancer. This specimen was lung tumor tissue, taken at surgery.

CDR3 sequence: CASSQAGDEQFF. CDR3 sequence (DNA): TGTGCCAGCAGCCAAGCGGGGGATGAGCAGTTCTTC. V gene TRBV3-1 combines with J gene TRBJ2-1; a possible D gene is TRBD2 (6 bases). Germline values: CDR1 LGHDT, CDR2 YNNKEL (reference sequence). V was clipped by 1 base and J by 8 bases, with 6 bases between them. The CDR3 contains 12 residues.